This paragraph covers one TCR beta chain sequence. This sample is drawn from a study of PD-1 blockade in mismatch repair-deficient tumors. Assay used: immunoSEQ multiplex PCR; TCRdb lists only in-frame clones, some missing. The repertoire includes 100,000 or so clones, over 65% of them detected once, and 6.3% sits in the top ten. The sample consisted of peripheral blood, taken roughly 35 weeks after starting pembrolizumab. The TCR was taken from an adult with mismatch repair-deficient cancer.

In DNA form, the CDR3 reads TGTGCCACCAGCCCCAAGGGACTAGCGGGAGAGCGGGGAGCCAAAAACATTCAGTACTTC. Amino acids: CATSPKGLAGERGAKNIQYF. The V call is TRBV15, the J call TRBJ2-4; 14 nucleotides align to TRBD2. Germline CDR1 LNHNV, CDR2 YYDKDF (reference sequence). This CDR3 has 20 amino acids. V shed 5 bases, J shed 0 bases, and the junction held 12 bases outside the gene matches.